These T cell receptor beta chains were read from a single sample in a study of T cell changes during pregnancy in multiple sclerosis. Clones were sequenced by immunoSEQ multiplex PCR, and TCRdb holds only the in-frame ones, with some missing. Altogether some 100,000 clones are present, over 85% being singletons, with the ten largest covering 1% to 1.5%. The source material was peripheral blood, sampled in the second trimester of pregnancy. The receptors shown here come from a female donor with multiple sclerosis, enrolled in a pregnancy study. Both conserved end residues are part of each CDR3. Fields, in order: J gene, D gene, clone size, V gene, CDR3 DNA, CDR3 protein. A D gene is named only where the DNA matches it firmly. Not all rows give a size; the values are once, few, many and, for expanded clones, a class.

TRBJ1-1	TRBD1	.	TRBV27	TGTGCCAGCAGTCCGGGACAGGGGAAGGTCACTGAAGCTTTCTTT	CASSPGQGKVTEAFF
TRBJ1-1	TRBD1	.	TRBV7-9	TGTGCCAGCAGCTTGGGGACAGGGGTGGGGGACACTGAAGCTTTCTTT	CASSLGTGVGDTEAFF
TRBJ2-7	TRBD1	.	TRBV10-1	TGCGCCAGCAGTGTGCGGGACAGGGGCTACGAGCAGTACTTC	CASSVRDRGYEQYF
TRBJ2-5	TRBD1	.	TRBV5-1	TGCGCCAGCAGCTTGTCCGGGACAGAAGAGACCCAGTACTTC	CASSLSGTEETQYF
TRBJ1-5	.	few	TRBV5-1	TGCGCCAGCAGCTTAGACACTAGCAATCAGCCCCAGCATTTT	CASSLDTSNQPQHF
TRBJ1-5	.	.	TRBV28	TGTGCCAGCAGTTCGACGGGATACCCCCAGCATTTT	CASSSTGYPQHF
TRBJ1-1	TRBD1	.	TRBV27	TGTGCCAGCACTTCGGACAGGGACACTGAAGCTTTCTTT	CASTSDRDTEAFF
TRBJ2-7	TRBD1	.	TRBV2	TGTGCCAGCAGTGACGGGCAGGGGGTATACGAGCAGTACTTC	CASSDGQGVYEQYF
TRBJ1-1	.	.	TRBV5-4	TGTACTTCGACAGGTTCGGGGACTGAAGCTTTCTTT	CTSTGSGTEAFF
TRBJ2-1	.	.	TRBV19	TGTGCCAGTAGTATTACAGGTTACAATGAGCAGTTCTTC	CASSITGYNEQFF
TRBJ2-5	.	.	TRBV11-1	TGTGCCAGCAGCTTAGAACAGGGACAAGAGACCCAGTACTTC	CASSLEQGQETQYF
TRBJ1-2	TRBD1	.	TRBV6-5	TGTGCCAGCAGACCCGGACAGGGGGCTTATGGCTACACCTTC	CASRPGQGAYGYTF
TRBJ1-2	.	.	TRBV14	TGTGCCAGCAGCAAAAACGCCTGGGGAGGCTCGGGTGGCTACACCTTC	CASSKNAWGGSGGYTF
TRBJ1-4	TRBD1	.	TRBV2	TGTGCCAGCAGCCGTCGTAGGGGGCAGGATGAAAAACTGTTTTTT	CASSRRRGQDEKLFF
TRBJ2-2	.	once	TRBV9	TGTGCCAGCAGCGTAGATCCAGGAAGCGGATTCTCCGGGGAGCTGTTTTTT	CASSVDPGSGFSGELFF
TRBJ2-7	TRBD1	once	TRBV2	TGTGCCAGCACCCGGGACAGGGGGGCCTACGAGCAGTACTTC	CASTRDRGAYEQYF
TRBJ1-1	TRBD1	.	TRBV19	TGTGCCAGTAGTCCGACAGGGGCCAACACTGAAGCTTTCTTT	CASSPTGANTEAFF
TRBJ2-3	.	.	TRBV30	TGTGCCTGGAGTGTACTCGGGGGAGGCCCGGGAGATACGCAGTATTTT	CAWSVLGGGPGDTQYF
TRBJ2-5	.	.	TRBV7-6	TGTGCCAGCAGCTTAGCGGGTACCGGGGTTGTGCTAGAAGAGATCCAGTACTTC	CASSLAGTGVVLEEIQYF
TRBJ2-1	.	once	TRBV7-2	TGTGCCAGCACCACTTCTAACAGAATCGATGAGCAGTTCTTC	CASTTSNRIDEQFF
TRBJ2-7	TRBD2	once	TRBV28	TGTGCCAGCAGTTTTCTAGCGGGGGGGACCTACGAGCAGTACTTC	CASSFLAGGTYEQYF
TRBJ1-3	TRBD1	.	TRBV6-1	TGTGCCAGCACCCTCATCAGGGGGCCTGGAAACACCATATATTTT	CASTLIRGPGNTIYF
TRBJ1-1	.	.	TRBV7-8	TGTGCCAGCAGCCCCGGTGGGCAGGGGAACACTGAAGCTTTCTTT	CASSPGGQGNTEAFF
TRBJ2-1	TRBD1	.	TRBV4-2	TGTGCCAGCAGCCTCCGGGACAGGGGCACGGATGAGCAGTTCTTC	CASSLRDRGTDEQFF
TRBJ2-1	.	.	TRBV9	TGTGCCAGCAGCGTAGGGGTGCAGGGCTTCTACAATGAGCAGTTCTTC	CASSVGVQGFYNEQFF
TRBJ2-5	.	.	TRBV5-1	TGCGCCAGCAGCCCGGGGGAATCAGAGACCCAGTACTTC	CASSPGESETQYF
TRBJ2-5	.	.	TRBV7-8	TGTGCCAGCAGCTTCGAGCGGGAGACCCAGTACTTC	CASSFERETQYF
TRBJ2-7	.	.	TRBV19	TGTGCCAGTAGCAAGAGGGCCGTCGCCACCCTAACCAACTACGAGCAGTACTTC	CASSKRAVATLTNYEQYF
TRBJ2-7	.	.	TRBV27	TGTGCCAGCAGCGCGGCGGGTTACCAGCAGTACTTC	CASSAAGYQQYF
TRBJ1-2	.	.	TRBV2	TGTGCCAGCAGTGAAAGGCAGGGAATCTATGGCTACACCTTC	CASSERQGIYGYTF
TRBJ2-7	.	.	TRBV11-3	TGTGCCAGCAGCTTATCGGGCTACGAGCAGTACTTC	CASSLSGYEQYF
TRBJ1-3	.	.	TRBV15	TGTGCCACCAGCAGAGAGGGGAGGGTTCCCTCTGGAAACACCATATATTTT	CATSREGRVPSGNTIYF
TRBJ1-5	.	.	TRBV6-1	TGTGCCAGCTGGCAGGGTGGTCAGCCCCAGCATTTT	CASWQGGQPQHF
TRBJ1-2	.	once	TRBV30	TGTGCCTGGAGTGTATCGAGGGTCGTCGGCACTGGCTACACCTTC	CAWSVSRVVGTGYTF
TRBJ2-3	.	.	TRBV6-5	TGTGCCAGCAGTTCAGCAGGTGGAGCGGTAGATACGCAGTATTTT	CASSSAGGAVDTQYF
TRBJ2-7	.	once	TRBV4-2	TGTGCCAGCAGCCAAGATCCTATCTCCTCCTACGAGCAGTACTTC	CASSQDPISSYEQYF
TRBJ1-2	TRBD1	.	TRBV27	TGTGCCAGCCGCAGGGGGGCGAGTATGGAGTATGGCTACACCTTC	CASRRGASMEYGYTF
TRBJ2-5	TRBD2	.	TRBV29-1	TGCAGCGTGCGGGAGGCCCGGGGATGGCAGTACTTC	CSVREARGWQYF
TRBJ2-6	.	.	TRBV5-1	TGCGCCAGCAGCTTGCAGGACTCTGGGGCCAACGTCCTGACTTTC	CASSLQDSGANVLTF
TRBJ2-3	TRBD2	.	TRBV6-5	TGTGCCAGCAGTTACTCAAGAGCGGGAGGCACAGATACGCAGTATTTT	CASSYSRAGGTDTQYF
TRBJ1-3	.	.	TRBV2	TGTGCCAGCAGTAATCAGGGCCTTGGAAACACCATATATTTT	CASSNQGLGNTIYF
TRBJ2-2	.	.	TRBV6-5	TGTGCCAGCAGTTTCCGGAACACCGGGGAGCTGTTTTTT	CASSFRNTGELFF
TRBJ2-3	.	.	TRBV9	TGTGCCAGCAGCGTAGGGGCAGATCTCACAGATACGCAGTATTTT	CASSVGADLTDTQYF
TRBJ2-1	TRBD2	.	TRBV25-1	TGTGCCAGCAGTGAAACAGCGGGGGGGCCCTACAATGAGCAGTTCTTC	CASSETAGGPYNEQFF
TRBJ1-1	.	.	TRBV5-4	TGTGCCAGCAGCTTGGGGGGGCGTGTGGCTGAAGCTTTCTTT	CASSLGGRVAEAFF
TRBJ2-3	.	.	TRBV6-6	TGTGCCAGCCACGGGGGGCAACAGGGTCGAAATACGCAGTATTTT	CASHGGQQGRNTQYF
TRBJ2-5	TRBD2	.	TRBV29-1	TGCAGCGTTCATCTTAGCGGGAGGGCGGAGACCCAGTACTTC	CSVHLSGRAETQYF
TRBJ2-7	.	few	TRBV11-2	TGTGCCAGCAGCCTCCTATACTACTACGAGCAGTACTTC	CASSLLYYYEQYF
TRBJ2-2	.	.	TRBV9	TGTGCCAGCAGCGTAGGGACTTTCAACACCGGGGAGCTGTTTTTT	CASSVGTFNTGELFF
TRBJ2-5	.	.	TRBV5-1	TGCGCCAGCAGAGCTGAAAGCGAGACCCAGTACTTC	CASRAESETQYF
TRBJ2-3	.	.	TRBV29-1	TGCAGCGTTGCTGGCAGGCAGAGAACAGATACGCAGTATTTT	CSVAGRQRTDTQYF